This T cell receptor (beta chain) was sequenced in a study of CD8+ T cells in alopecia areata. Trimming removed 1 base from V and 9 bases from J; junction bases left unmatched: 7. The CDR3 contains 15 residues. Germline V gene data show CDR1 as MGHRA and CDR2 as YSYEKL. Reverse transcription of extracted RNA yielded cDNA, which provided the sequencing template. The method was immunoSEQ multiplex PCR; TCRdb's version includes in-frame clones alone and lacks a portion of them. This table has about 190,000 clones, 50% to 70% appearing once. The clonotype was recovered from a human donor with alopecia areata. V gene TRBV4-1 combines with J gene TRBJ2-1, with 9 positions matching TRBD1. The specimen comprised CD4+ T cells sorted from blood, sampled at week 0. CDR3 in DNA: TGCGCCAGCAGCCAAGTGGGACAGGGTTTTGGTGAGCAGTTCTTC. As protein: CASSQVGQGFGEQFF.